This TCR beta chain was identified in a study of OX40 agonist ivuxolimab in advanced cancers. TCRdb's table, derived via immunoSEQ multiplex PCR, lists solely in-frame clones and lacks some. This table holds tens of thousands of clones, roughly 80% found once. The CDR3 covers 14 residues. CDR1 is SNHLY, CDR2 FYNNEI, per germline. Trimming cost V 8 bases and J 11 bases; bases outside gene matches: 12. This receptor was obtained from an adult with an advanced solid tumor such as melanoma, head and neck, liver or kidney cancer. The rearrangement uses TRBV2 and TRBJ1-1; 12 bases map to TRBD1. Sequenced here: CD4+ or CD8+ T cells sorted from blood, sampled in a trial of the OX40 agonist ivuxolimab. DNA of the CDR3: TGTGCCAGCTTGCGGGACAGGGGGCAGAACCATGCTTTCTTT. Its translation: CASLRDRGQNHAFF.